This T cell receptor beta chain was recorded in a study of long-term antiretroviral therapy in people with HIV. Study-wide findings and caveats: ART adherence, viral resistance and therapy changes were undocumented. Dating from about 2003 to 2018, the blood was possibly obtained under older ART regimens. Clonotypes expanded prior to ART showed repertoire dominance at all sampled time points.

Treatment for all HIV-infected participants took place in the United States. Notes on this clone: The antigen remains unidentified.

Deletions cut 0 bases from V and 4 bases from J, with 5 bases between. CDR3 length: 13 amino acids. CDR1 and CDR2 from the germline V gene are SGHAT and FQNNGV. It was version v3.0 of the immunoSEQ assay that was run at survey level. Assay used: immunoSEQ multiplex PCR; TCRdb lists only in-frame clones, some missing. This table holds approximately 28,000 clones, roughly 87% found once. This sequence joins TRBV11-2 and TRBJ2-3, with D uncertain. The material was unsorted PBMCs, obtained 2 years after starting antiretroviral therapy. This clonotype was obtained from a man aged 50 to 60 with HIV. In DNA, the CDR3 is TGTGCCAGCAGCTTAGATAGATCAGATACGCAGTATTTT. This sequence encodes CASSLDRSDTQYF.